This TCR beta chain was identified in a study of neoadjuvant anti-PD-1 for oral cavity cancer. Overall study: Patients without progression got a fourth dose around day 43. Study-level points and caveats: After neoadjuvant nivolumab, PBMC T cell clonality was significantly higher in non-responders than responders.

A note on this clone: Its cognate antigen is unknown.

Blood libraries mostly used 450 to 550 ng genomic DNA, six replicates each. This table comes from immunoSEQ multiplex PCR, and its TCRdb copy is limited to in-frame clones, with some not included. The data contain about 16,000 clones, 67% of them singletons. CDR3 length: 14 residues. Trimming removed 6 bases at V and 1 base at J, with 12 bases between. CDR1 is MNHNY, CDR2 SVGAGI, per germline (reference sequence). V usage is TRBV6-6 and J usage is TRBJ2-5; perhaps TRBD2 as D (6 bases). This TCR derives from a person aged 40 to 85 with oral cavity squamous cell carcinoma. The material was PBMCs, obtained before nivolumab (anti-PD-1) treatment. This CDR3 reads CASRRLASQETQYF. The CDR3 DNA follows: TGTGCCAGCAGACGTCTAGCGTCCCAAGAGACCCAGTACTTC.